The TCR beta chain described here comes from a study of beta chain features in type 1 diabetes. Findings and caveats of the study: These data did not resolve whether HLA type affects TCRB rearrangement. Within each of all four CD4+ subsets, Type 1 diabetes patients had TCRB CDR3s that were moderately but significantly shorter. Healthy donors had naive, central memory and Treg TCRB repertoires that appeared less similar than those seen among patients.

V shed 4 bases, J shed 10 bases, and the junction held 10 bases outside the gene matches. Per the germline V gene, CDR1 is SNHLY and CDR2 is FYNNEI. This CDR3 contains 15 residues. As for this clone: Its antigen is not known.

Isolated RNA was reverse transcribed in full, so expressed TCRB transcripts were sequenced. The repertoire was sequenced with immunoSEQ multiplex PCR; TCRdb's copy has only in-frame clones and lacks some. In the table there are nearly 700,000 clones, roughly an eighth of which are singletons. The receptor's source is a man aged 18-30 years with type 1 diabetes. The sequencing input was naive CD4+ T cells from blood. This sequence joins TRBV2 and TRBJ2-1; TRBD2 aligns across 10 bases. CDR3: CASSGLAGAIGEQFF. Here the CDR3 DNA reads TGTGCCAGCAGTGGGCTAGCGGGGGCTATCGGGGAGCAGTTCTTC.